The 26 T cell receptor beta chains presented below share a single source sample, sequenced in a study of cytomegalovirus exposure and HLA in healthy donors. A multiplex PCR was run with 60 Vbeta primers and 13 Jbeta primers. Data came from immunoSEQ multiplex PCR; TCRdb stores just in-frame clones and leaves some out. Among more than 95,000 clones listed, around a tenth were seen once. Sequenced: PBMCs. These receptors originate from a man aged 25-40 years in good health and CMV-seronegative.

The rearrangement uses TRBV2 and TRBJ1-2; maybe TRBD1 (6 bases). The CDR3 runs to 16 residues. Trimming cost V 3 bases and J 8 bases, with 22 bases left between them. CDR1 SNHLY and CDR2 FYNNEI come from the germline V gene. The DNA of the CDR3 is TGTGCCAGCAGTGATCCCCTCCGGGGGGCGAGTTTCGGCTACACCTTC. Translation: CASSDPLRGASFGYTF. Complete variable domain (other parts from reference TRBV2 and TRBJ1-2): EPEVTQTPSHQVTQMGQEVILRCVPISNHLYFYWYRQILGQKVEFLVSFYNNEISEKSEIFDDQFSVERPDGSNFTLKIRSTKLEDSAMYFCASSDPLRGASFGYTFGSGTRLTVV.

This clone was counted between two and nine times. The junction departs from germline at one end; a sequencing error may be responsible. CDR3: CASSPRTSGGYNEQFF. DNA of the CDR3: TGTGCTAGCAGCCCCAGGACTAGCGGGGGATACAATGAGCAGTTCTTC. V gene TRBV7-7 combines with J gene TRBJ2-1, with 13 positions matching TRBD2. The CDR3 runs 16 residues. Per germline, CDR1 SSHAT and CDR2 FNYEAQ (reference sequence).

This chain uses TRBV19 with TRBJ1-2; maybe TRBD1 (5 bases). Trimming cost V 1 base and J 4 bases, with 13 bases left between them. CDR1 LNHDA and CDR2 SQIVND come from the germline V gene (reference sequence). The CDR3 is made up of 15 amino acids. This CDR3 is CASSIVFQGGYGYTF. For the CDR3, the DNA is TGTGCCAGTAGTATAGTCTTTCAGGGAGGCTATGGCTACACCTTC.

The V gene is TRBV6-5, the J gene TRBJ2-3, with 10 bases aligning to TRBD2. Per germline, CDR1 MNHEY and CDR2 SVGAGI. The V segment lost 6 bases and the J segment 2 bases; nucleotides outside the gene matches: 5. The CDR3 covers 15 residues. Here the CDR3 reads CASRTTSGVTDTQYF. The CDR3 DNA reads as TGTGCCAGCAGGACAACTAGCGGGGTCACAGATACGCAGTATTTT.

The chain recombines TRBV21-1 with TRBJ2-5; the table's D call of TRBD2 was not tested on the DNA. TRBV21-1 is shown as a pseudogene. The CDR3 runs 16 residues. The CDR3 here is CASSKVASQYQETQYF. For the CDR3, the DNA is TGTGCCAGCAGCAAAGTAGCCAGCCAGTACCAAGAGACCCAGTACTTC.

The V gene is TRBV27, the J gene TRBJ1-1; a possible D gene is TRBD1 (5 bases). The CDR3 loop spans 14 amino acids. Germline values: CDR1 MNHEY, CDR2 SMNVEV (reference sequence). V was pared by 5 bases and J by 1 base, with 11 bases between. This chain's CDR3 is CASSEYRGNTEAFF. Here the CDR3 DNA reads TGTGCCAGCAGTGAGTATAGGGGGAACACTGAAGCTTTCTTT.

The CDR3: CASSFHRDRTFGYTF. The CDR3, as DNA: TGTGCCAGCAGTTTCCACCGGGACAGAACGTTTGGCTACACCTTC. The chain joins TRBV28 to TRBJ1-2; 7 bases agree with TRBD1. J gave up 7 bases and V 3 bases, and 11 bases lay outside the gene matches. This CDR3 region has 15 residues. The germline gives CDR1 MDHEN, CDR2 SYDVKM.

V usage is TRBV28 and J usage is TRBJ1-2; 10 bases align to TRBD1. J lost 6 bases, V lost 4 bases, and 5 bases had no gene match. CDR3 length: 14 residues. Germline loops: CDR1 MDHEN, CDR2 SYDVKM. The CDR3 spells CASSSSGTGDGYTF. CDR3 nucleotide sequence: TGTGCCAGCAGTTCATCCGGGACAGGGGATGGCTACACCTTC.

This clone was counted a few times. The chain uses TRBV4-2 and TRBJ1-4, with D uncertain. Germline CDR1 is LGHNA and CDR2 is YNFKEQ. Deletions cut 0 bases from V and 5 bases from J, with 7 bases between. The CDR3 length is 14 residues. The CDR3 sequence is CASSQDKRNEKLFF. CDR3 nucleotides: TGTGCCAGCAGCCAAGATAAGAGAAATGAAAAACTGTTTTTT.

The chain has TRBV28 and TRBJ2-1; TRBD2 is a possible D gene (5 bases). The V end lost 3 bases, the J end lost 4 bases, and 10 bases lay between the germline ends. The CDR3 covers 14 residues. Germline V lookup: CDR1 MDHEN, CDR2 SYDVKM. The CDR3 region has the DNA TGTGCCAGCAGTTTGACCGGGAATTACAATGAGCAGTTCTTC. Amino acids: CASSLTGNYNEQFF.

This clone was seen only a few times. This chain joins TRBV4-2 and TRBJ1-1; D may be TRBD1 (6 bases). The V end was cut by 4 bases, the J end by 3 bases, with 18 bases between. The germline V gene encodes CDR1 LGHNA and CDR2 YNFKEQ. The CDR3 consists of 16 residues. The CDR3 reads CASSPTGGRKYTEAFF. The CDR3 DNA sequence: TGTGCCAGCAGCCCCACGGGGGGGCGGAAGTACACTGAAGCTTTCTTT.

This clone has more than one count but fewer than ten. The gene calls are TRBV15 and TRBJ1-6; 9 nucleotides line up with TRBD1. This CDR3 has 16 amino acids. CDR1 LNHNV and CDR2 YYDKDF come from the germline V gene (reference sequence). J gave up 5 bases and V 5 bases, and 7 bases lay outside the gene matches. CDR3 in amino acids: CATSGLRQGDNSPLHF. DNA of the CDR3: TGTGCCACCAGCGGGCTCCGACAGGGGGATAATTCACCCCTCCACTTT.

The rearrangement joins TRBV9 to TRBJ2-3; 9 bases line up with TRBD2. This CDR3 has 16 residues. V was pared by 4 bases and J by 4 bases, with 10 bases of the junction left unmatched. The germline V gene encodes CDR1 SGDLS and CDR2 YYNGEE. The CDR3 here is CASSPQASGAPDTQYF. The CDR3 DNA reads TGTGCCAGCAGCCCCCAAGCTAGCGGGGCCCCAGATACGCAGTATTTT. The whole variable domain, filled in from reference TRBV9 and TRBJ2-3, reads DSGVTQTPKHLITATGQRVTLRCSPRSGDLSVYWYQQSLDQGLQFLIQYYNGEERAKGNILERFSAQQFPDLHSELNLSSLELGDSALYFCASSPQASGAPDTQYFGPGTRLTVL.

The chain has TRBV11-2 and TRBJ2-2; a weak D match, TRBD2 (7 bases). CDR1 and CDR2 (germline): SGHAT, FQNNGV. V shed 1 base and J shed 0 bases, with 12 bases lying between them. The CDR3 contains 17 residues. CDR3 protein: CASSLGRGAANTGELFF. The CDR3 DNA reads as TGTGCCAGCAGCTTAGGACGGGGGGCCGCGAACACCGGGGAGCTGTTTTTT.

The chain employs TRBV4-1 and TRBJ1-5; 7 bases align to TRBD1. CDR1 and CDR2 from the germline V gene are MGHRA and YSYEKL. CDR3 length: 16 residues. The junction had 7 bases not matched to a gene; V was cut back by 0 bases and J by 5 bases. CDR3 residues: CASSQDRWQGDQPQHF. DNA for the CDR3: TGCGCCAGCAGCCAAGATCGGTGGCAGGGGGATCAGCCCCAGCATTTT.

The gene calls are TRBV4-1 and TRBJ1-1; D might be TRBD1 (5 bases). Germline V gene data show CDR1 as MGHRA and CDR2 as YSYEKL. Trimming left V 0 bases short and J 5 bases short, with 13 bases between. The CDR3 sequence is 15 residues long. The CDR3 DNA reads TGCGCCAGCAGCCAAGAGTCGGGGACTGCAACTGAAGCTTTCTTT. It specifies CASSQESGTATEAFF.

This sequence joins TRBV29-1 and TRBJ2-7, with D unresolved. Germline lookup yields CDR1 SQVTM and CDR2 ANQGSEA. The ends were cut back, 3 bases at V and 3 bases at J, with 9 bases in the middle. The CDR3 is made up of 12 amino acids. The CDR3 sequence is CSVEARNYEQYF. DNA for the CDR3: TGCAGCGTTGAGGCCAGGAACTACGAGCAGTACTTC.

This clone was detected only a few times. V is TRBV4-3 and J is TRBJ1-1, with a weak D call TRBD1 (6 bases). Germline V CDR1 and CDR2: LGHNA, YSLEER. The V and J ends lost 0 bases and 4 bases respectively, with 18 bases between them. The CDR3 has 17 residues. CDR3: CASSQDRAGDLATEAFF. The DNA for the CDR3 is TGCGCCAGCAGCCAAGATAGGGCAGGGGATTTGGCCACTGAAGCTTTCTTT.

This clone was seen more than once but under ten times. This rearrangement joins TRBV7-9 to TRBJ2-5, with 7 nucleotides matching TRBD2. The J call may be incorrect, as the DNA end agrees better with TRBJ2-7. The CDR3 is 13 amino acids. Germline CDR1 SEHNR, CDR2 FQNEAQ (reference sequence). The CDR3 sequence is CASSGEGSYEQYF. The CDR3 coding sequence is TGTGCCAGCAGCGGGGAGGGTTCCTACGAGCAGTACTTC.

This clone was seen more than once but under ten times. This rearrangement joins TRBV27 to TRBJ2-3, with D perhaps matching TRBD1 (5 bases). The CDR3 covers 14 residues. Germline-derived CDR1 and CDR2 are MNHEY and SMNVEV (reference sequence). The V end lost 3 bases, the J end lost 6 bases, and 13 bases lay between the germline ends. The CDR3 here is CASSFDSNLDTQYF. The DNA of the CDR3 is TGTGCCAGCAGTTTTGACAGCAACTTGGATACGCAGTATTTT.

This clone was counted only a few times. The chain carries TRBV4-2 and TRBJ1-3, with 9 bases aligning to TRBD1. Per germline, CDR1 LGHNA and CDR2 YNFKEQ. This CDR3 spans 21 amino acids. Unmatched junction bases numbered 15, after V lost 0 bases and J lost 0 bases. The CDR3 region has the DNA TGTGCCAGCAGCCAAGAGACGGGACAGGGCCGCCTCCTCATCTCTGGAAACACCATATATTTT. Encoded protein: CASSQETGQGRLLISGNTIYF.

The genes are TRBV27 and TRBJ2-3; D is perhaps TRBD2 (6 bases). The CDR3 length is 11 residues. V was cut by 6 bases and J by 6 bases, with 7 bases left in between. Germline V gene data show CDR1 as MNHEY and CDR2 as SMNVEV (reference sequence). The CDR3 coding sequence is TGTGCCAGCAGACTAGCCGATACGCAGTATTTT. It codes for CASRLADTQYF.

This clone was recorded a few times. This rearrangement joins TRBV30 to TRBJ1-3; no clear D. The CDR3 totals 16 residues. The V gene lost 3 bases and the J gene lost 1 base, with 16 bases spanning the gap. Germline-derived CDR1 and CDR2 are GTSNPN and SVGIG (reference sequence). The DNA for the CDR3 is TGTGCCTGGAGGCTTAAAGACAACAGATCTGGAAACACCATATATTTT. Protein product: CAWRLKDNRSGNTIYF.

In its sample, this clone was seen a few times. This chain links TRBV5-8 with TRBJ2-5; D might be TRBD2 (5 bases). The CDR3 is 13 residues long. Trimming removed 0 bases at V and 7 bases at J, with 10 bases between. Per the germline V gene, CDR1 is SGHTS and CDR2 is YDEGEE. CDR3 region: CASSLGGIGTQYF. The CDR3 region has the DNA TGTGCCAGCAGCTTGGGAGGGATTGGGACCCAGTACTTC.

The chain joins TRBV28 to TRBJ2-7, with 7 bases matching TRBD2. V gave up 3 bases and J gave up 1 base; unmatched junction bases: 6. Germline CDR1 reads MDHEN; CDR2 reads SYDVKM. The CDR3 covers 15 residues. The chain's CDR3 is CASSFVAGVSYEQYF. The CDR3, as DNA: TGTGCCAGCAGTTTTGTGGCGGGAGTGTCCTACGAGCAGTACTTC.

The rearrangement joins TRBV10-3 to TRBJ2-2; 7 positions match TRBD1. Germline V gene sequence: CDR1 ENHRY, CDR2 SYGVKD. V gave up 10 bases and J gave up 0 bases; unmatched junction bases: 14. This CDR3 comprises 17 residues. CDR3 DNA sequence: TGTGCCAGTCTACCGACAGGGCCCCTTTCGAACACCGGGGAGCTGTTTTTT. Translation: CASLPTGPLSNTGELFF.